The TCR beta chain under discussion was sequenced for a study of T cell responses to AZD1222 COVID-19 vaccine. The overall study: The study pooled second doses at about 4 or about 12 weeks. Findings of the study overall: Close to half of all spike-specific TCRs reportedly target regions of the variants that are unmutated. Only a handful of AZD1222 recipients tested seropositive at baseline. The study sampled repertoires only after the peak T cell response.

With respect to this clone: Its antigen is currently unknown.

The method was immunoSEQ multiplex PCR; TCRdb's version includes in-frame clones alone and lacks a portion of them. The repertoire holds approximately 110,000 clones, with around 90% as singletons. Source: peripheral blood, taken on day 0 of AZD1222 vaccination. This TCR came from an adult in good health.

The CDR3 DNA reads TGTGCCAGTAGTCTACGGACTGAAACGAGCACTGAAGCTTTCTTT. This gives the protein CASSLRTETSTEAFF. This sequence joins TRBV19 and TRBJ1-1, with D unclear. CDR3 length: 15 residues. CDR1 LNHDA and CDR2 SQIVND come from the germline V gene (reference sequence). Trimming left V 5 bases short and J 4 bases short, with 17 bases between.